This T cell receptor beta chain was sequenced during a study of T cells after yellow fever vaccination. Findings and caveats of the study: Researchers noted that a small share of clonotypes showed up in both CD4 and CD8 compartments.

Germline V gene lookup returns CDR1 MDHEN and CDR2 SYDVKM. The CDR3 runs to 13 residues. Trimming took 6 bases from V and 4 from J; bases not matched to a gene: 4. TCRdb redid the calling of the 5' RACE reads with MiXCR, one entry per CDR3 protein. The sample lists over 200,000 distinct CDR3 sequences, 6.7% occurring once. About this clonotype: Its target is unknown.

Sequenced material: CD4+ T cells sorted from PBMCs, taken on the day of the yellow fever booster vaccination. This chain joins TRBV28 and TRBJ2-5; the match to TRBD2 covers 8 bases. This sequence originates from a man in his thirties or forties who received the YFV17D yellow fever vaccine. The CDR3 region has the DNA TGTGCCAGCAGCAGCGGGAGTAGAGAGACCCAGTACTTC. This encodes CASSSGSRETQYF. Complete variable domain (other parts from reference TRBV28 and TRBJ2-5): DVKVTQSSRYLVKRTGEKVFLECVQDMDHENMFWYRQDPGLGLRLIYFSYDVKMKEKGDIPEGYSVSREKKERFSLILESASTNQTSMYLCASSSGSRETQYFGPGTRLLVL.